A selection of T cell receptor beta chains follows, all from one sample in a study of control samples from healthy donors and cancer patients. The data were produced by immunoSEQ multiplex PCR, yet TCRdb's version contains in-frame clones alone and is incomplete. Among about 39,000 clones listed, 83% were seen once. The sample taken for sequencing was blood. The receptors were gathered from a man aged 55 to 70 in good health. CDR3s include the opening cysteine and the closing phenylalanine or tryptophan. The D gene is left open where the match is weak. Not all rows give a size; the values are once, few, many and, for expanded clones, a class.

v_call	cdr3_length	d_call	clone_size	j_call	cdr3_nt	cdr3_aa
TRBV7-2	13	TRBD1	.	TRBJ2-5	TGTGCCAGCAGCCGGGACAGCCAAGAGACCCAGTACTTC	CASSRDSQETQYF
TRBV5-4	12	.	.	TRBJ2-7	TGTGCCAGTTCACTAGACTACTACGAGCAGTACTTC	CASSLDYYEQYF
TRBV12-5	16	.	.	TRBJ1-3	TGTGCTAGTGGGATGGACGGAGCTCTAGGAGGAAACACCATATATTTT	CASGMDGALGGNTIYF
TRBV4-3	15	TRBD2	.	TRBJ2-3	TGCGCCAGCAGCCAAGATGGAGCGGGGACAGATACGCAGTATTTT	CASSQDGAGTDTQYF
TRBV4-3	17	TRBD1	.	TRBJ1-2	TGCGCCAGCAGCCGCCTTGATATACAGGGGGCTAACTATGGCTACACCTTC	CASSRLDIQGANYGYTF
TRBV6-2/TRBV6-3	15	.	.	TRBJ1-3	TGTGCCAGCAGCAAAGGACTCAACTCTGGAAACACCATATATTTT	CASSKGLNSGNTIYF
TRBV11-2	15	TRBD1	.	TRBJ1-3	TGTGCCAGCAGCTGGTCGGACAGGGCAGGAAACACCATATATTTT	CASSWSDRAGNTIYF
TRBV5-8	17	TRBD1	.	TRBJ1-2	TGTGCCAGCAGCCGAAATATACAGGGGACTTGGATCTATGGCTACACCTTC	CASSRNIQGTWIYGYTF
TRBV3-1/TRBV3-2	13	TRBD2	.	TRBJ2-7	TGTGCCAGCAGCCGGGGGGAGGGGAACGAGCAGTATTTC	CASSRGEGNEQYF
TRBV7-2	14	TRBD1	.	TRBJ1-5	TGTGCCAGCAGCTTGGGACAGTACAATCAGCCCCAGCATTTT	CASSLGQYNQPQHF
TRBV30	17	TRBD2	.	TRBJ2-3	TGTGCCTGGAGTACCGGGGCGGGAGGGCCTAGCACAGATACGCAGTATTTT	CAWSTGAGGPSTDTQYF
TRBV5-1	17	.	.	TRBJ2-7	TGCGCCAGCAGCTTGGCCGATTTTGGACTGACCTCCTACGAGCAGTACTTC	CASSLADFGLTSYEQYF
TRBV7-2	16	TRBD1	.	TRBJ1-2	TGTGCCAGCAGCTTCTCACAGGGGGCTAAGGACTATGGCTACACCTTC	CASSFSQGAKDYGYTF
TRBV2	15	TRBD1	few	TRBJ1-6	TGTGCCAGCAGTGAAGCGACAGGGAGAAATTCACCCCTCCACTTT	CASSEATGRNSPLHF
TRBV28	16	TRBD2	.	TRBJ2-7	TGTGCCAGCAGTTCCGGACTAGCGGGAGTTTTCTACGAGCAGTACTTC	CASSSGLAGVFYEQYF
TRBV10-2	16	TRBD2	.	TRBJ2-1	TGCGCCAGCAGTGGGACTAGCGGGAGGGGCTACAATGAGCAGTTCTTC	CASSGTSGRGYNEQFF
TRBV15	11	.	.	TRBJ1-1	TGTGCCACCAGCAGAGGGCTTGAAACTTTCTTT	CATSRGLETFF
TRBV6-5	15	.	.	TRBJ1-5	TGTGCCAGCAGAAGAACTGACGGCGGGAATCAGCCCCAGCATTTT	CASRRTDGGNQPQHF
TRBV18	13	.	.	TRBJ2-5	TGTGCCAGCTCACCAGAAGTAGGAGAGACCCAGTACTTC	CASSPEVGETQYF
TRBV7-2	15	.	once	TRBJ2-3	TGTGCCAGCAGCCCTGAGGTCGCTTGGACAGATACGCAGTATTTT	CASSPEVAWTDTQYF
TRBV20-1	10	.	.	TRBJ2-1	TGCAGTGCTTCTGGGGGCCGGCAGTTCTTC	CSASGGRQFF
TRBV5-1	14	.	.	TRBJ2-5	TGCGCCAGCAGCCCGGGGGCGGTGGAAGAGACCCAGTACTTC	CASSPGAVEETQYF
TRBV3-1/TRBV3-2	14	.	.	TRBJ2-5	TGTGCCAGCAGCCAAGGACCGATCAAGGGGACCCAGTACTTC	CASSQGPIKGTQYF
TRBV5-6	14	.	few	TRBJ2-7	TGTGCCAGCAGCGGAAGTGACGGTGCCTACGAGCAGTACTTC	CASSGSDGAYEQYF
TRBV19	15	TRBD1	few	TRBJ2-7	TGTGCCAGTAGTTTAATGGGACAGAGCTCCTACGAGCAGTACTTC	CASSLMGQSSYEQYF
TRBV3-1/TRBV3-2	14	.	.	TRBJ2-1	TGTGCCACAGGCGAAGTGGCTTCCTACAATGAGCAGTTCTTC	CATGEVASYNEQFF
TRBV29-1	10	.	.	TRBJ2-5	TGCAGCGTTGCGCTGGAGACCCAGTACTTC	CSVALETQYF
TRBV6-6	13	TRBD1	.	TRBJ1-1	TGTGCCAGCGGCACAGGGGGGAACACTGAAGCTTTCTTT	CASGTGGNTEAFF
TRBV25-1	16	TRBD1	.	TRBJ2-3	TGTGCCAGCAGTTTATCCCGGGACAGGGTCCCAGATACGCAGTATTTT	CASSLSRDRVPDTQYF
TRBV7-2	21	TRBD1	many	TRBJ2-2	TGTGCCAGCAGCTTAGCGATCAGGGGGCGCAGATCTACCGCGAACACCGGGGAGCTGTTTTTT	CASSLAIRGRRSTANTGELFF
TRBV28	12	.	.	TRBJ2-7	TGTGCCAGCCGGACGTACACGGGGGAGCAGTACTTC	CASRTYTGEQYF
TRBV18	15	TRBD1	.	TRBJ1-4	TGTGCCAGCTCTTTCGACAGGGGCGCTAATGAAAAACTGTTTTTT	CASSFDRGANEKLFF
TRBV9	15	TRBD2	once	TRBJ2-3	TGTGCCAGCAGCACCATGGGGGGGGGCACAGATACGCAGTATTTT	CASSTMGGGTDTQYF
TRBV18	14	.	.	TRBJ1-3	TGTGCCAGCTCACCACGCCAGGGAGGAAACACCATATATTTT	CASSPRQGGNTIYF
TRBV5-1	14	.	.	TRBJ1-2	TGCGCCAGCAGGGGGGGTACTACAACCTATGGCTACACCTTC	CASRGGTTTYGYTF
TRBV5-6	15	.	.	TRBJ2-5	TGTGCCAGCAGCTTAAGTTCGGGAACCCAAGAGACCCAGTACTTC	CASSLSSGTQETQYF
TRBV24-1	13	.	.	TRBJ2-1	TGTGCCACCAAGGCCTCAGCACTCAATGAGCAGTTCTTC	CATKASALNEQFF
TRBV12-5	15	.	.	TRBJ2-3	TGTGCTAGTGGTACTACCCAGGGGGGTACAGATACGCAGTATTTT	CASGTTQGGTDTQYF
TRBV7-9	13	.	.	TRBJ1-1	TGTGCCAGCAGCTCTACCCCGAGCACTGAAGCTTTCTTT	CASSSTPSTEAFF
TRBV7-2	14	TRBD1	once	TRBJ2-7	TGTGCCAGCAGCCCCTGGGACAGTGGCCTCGAGCAGTACTTC	CASSPWDSGLEQYF
TRBV29-1	13	.	.	TRBJ1-1	TGCAGCGGCCAACAGGGTTTGAACACTGAAGCTTTCTTT	CSGQQGLNTEAFF
TRBV28	14	TRBD1	few	TRBJ1-4	TGTGCCAGCAGTTTACAGGGGGTAGGTGAAAAACTGTTTTTT	CASSLQGVGEKLFF
TRBV6-2/TRBV6-3	14	.	.	TRBJ1-4	TGTGCCAGCAGTACCAGAGGAACTAATGAAAAACTGTTTTTT	CASSTRGTNEKLFF
TRBV6-5	13	.	.	TRBJ2-2	TGTGCCACCTTCCCAACGGTCGCCGGGGAGCTGTTTTTT	CATFPTVAGELFF
TRBV3-1/TRBV3-2	13	.	.	TRBJ2-3	TGTGCCAGCAGCCAAGGGGGGGTAGATACGCAGTATTTT	CASSQGGVDTQYF
TRBV30	16	.	.	TRBJ1-1	TGTGCCTGGAGTGTTCAATTTAGGACAGCGAACACTGAAGCTTTCTTT	CAWSVQFRTANTEAFF
TRBV11-2	15	.	.	TRBJ2-7	TGTGCCAGCAGCCCCCAGTGGGGGGTTCGGTACGAGCAGTACTTC	CASSPQWGVRYEQYF
TRBV19	12	TRBD1	.	TRBJ1-4	TGTGCCAGCCGGGACAGAGATGAAAAACTGTTTTTT	CASRDRDEKLFF
TRBV29-1	13	.	.	TRBJ1-1	TGCAGCTCCTGCCGGGACTTAGGGACTGAAGCTTTCTTT	CSSCRDLGTEAFF
TRBV6-5	15	TRBD1	.	TRBJ2-6	TGTGCCAGCTCTCACAGGGGCTCTGGGGCCAACGTCCTGACTTTC	CASSHRGSGANVLTF
TRBV4-3	13	.	.	TRBJ2-7	TGCGCCAGCAGCCAAGGGAGCGGCTACGAGCAGTACTTC	CASSQGSGYEQYF
TRBV2	16	.	.	TRBJ1-6	TGTGCCAGCAGTGCCGGGCAGGGAAACGGCGGTTCACCCCTCCACTTT	CASSAGQGNGGSPLHF
TRBV4-3	18	.	.	TRBJ1-6	TGCGCCAGCAGCCAAGAGGCCAGCTCTTTTACTTATAATTCACCCCTCCACTTT	CASSQEASSFTYNSPLHF
TRBV7-2	16	.	medium-sized	TRBJ2-7	TGTGCCAGCAGCTTTCGGATCCAGCCCTCCCCCACCGAGCAGTACTTC	CASSFRIQPSPTEQYF
TRBV7-2	16	TRBD2	.	TRBJ2-1	TGTGCCAGCAGCTTAGTTAGGACTAGTAGGCGTTATGAGCAGTTCTTC	CASSLVRTSRRYEQFF
TRBV19	17	TRBD1	.	TRBJ1-1	TGTGCCAGTAGTAGAGGACAGGGGTTTAAAGCTGGCACTGAAGCTTTCTTT	CASSRGQGFKAGTEAFF
TRBV9	13	.	.	TRBJ2-3	TGTGCCAGCACCTCCGGACCCCGAAATACGCAGTATTTT	CASTSGPRNTQYF